The 27 T cell receptor beta chains given below trace back to one sample, sequenced in a study of blood T cell repertoires in COVID-19. Clones were read by immunoSEQ multiplex PCR, and TCRdb kept only the in-frame ones, dropping some. The table lists hundreds of thousands of clones, 88% of them singletons. The sample was peripheral blood. The receptors come from a woman aged 70 to 79 with COVID-19, enrolled during active disease.

The chain's CDR3 is CASSSQGRGAFF. CDR3 nucleotide sequence: TGTGCCAGCAGCTCTCAGGGGAGGGGAGCTTTCTTT. The chain carries TRBV7-9 and TRBJ1-1; D possibly corresponds to TRBD1 (6 bases). The germline V gene encodes CDR1 SEHNR and CDR2 FQNEAQ (reference sequence). Trimming cost V 4 bases and J 10 bases, with 13 bases left between them. The CDR3 is 12 residues long.

The chain is built from TRBV11-2 and TRBJ2-7, with D perhaps TRBD2 (6 bases). Germline V CDR1 and CDR2: SGHAT, FQNNGV. The CDR3 totals 13 residues. Trimming stripped 3 bases from V and 0 bases from J, with 6 bases between. The CDR3 loop is CASSLGGSYEQYF. The CDR3 DNA reads as TGTGCCAGCAGCTTGGGGGGCTCCTACGAGCAGTACTTC. The entire variable domain, with the rest obtained from reference TRBV11-2 and TRBJ2-7, is as follows: EAGVAQSPRYKIIEKRQSVAFWCNPISGHATLYWYQQILGQGPKLLIQFQNNGVVDDSQLPKDRFSAERLKGVDSTLKIQPAKLEDSAVYLCASSLGGSYEQYFGPGTRLTVT.

The rearrangement links TRBV28 to TRBJ1-6, with a possible D match to TRBD1 (5 bases). This CDR3 has 15 residues. V was pared by 2 bases and J by 6 bases, with 11 bases between. CDR1 and CDR2 (germline): MDHEN, SYDVKM. CDR3 coding DNA: TGTGCCAGCAGTTTACGGGGGGGTCCTAATTCACCCCTCCACTTT. This codes for CASSLRGGPNSPLHF.

V gene TRBV7-2 combines with J gene TRBJ2-7; D perhaps matches TRBD2 (6 bases). The CDR3 has 15 residues. Germline CDR1 reads SGHTA; CDR2 reads FQGNSA. The V end lost 0 bases, the J end lost 0 bases, and 9 bases lay between the germline ends. The DNA of the CDR3 is TGTGCCAGCAGCTTAGCGGGGACTCCCTCCTACGAGCAGTACTTC. It translates to CASSLAGTPSYEQYF.

CDR3 loop: CASSLRSGGGFGETQYF. Written as DNA, the CDR3 is TGTGCCAGCAGTTTACGGTCTGGGGGCGGCTTCGGGGAGACCCAGTACTTC. The rearrangement uses TRBV27 and TRBJ2-5; D possibly corresponds to TRBD1 (6 bases). CDR1 and CDR2 (germline): MNHEY, SMNVEV (reference sequence). V was shortened by 2 bases and J by 5 bases, with 21 bases between the two germline ends. The CDR3 sequence is 17 residues long.

This chain links TRBV10-3 with TRBJ2-3; TRBD1 aligns across 7 bases. From germline, CDR1 is ENHRY and CDR2 SYGVKD. V dropped 9 bases and J dropped 4; count of bases not matched to a gene: 4. This CDR3 has 12 amino acids. The chain's CDR3 is CAMRDRADTQYF. The CDR3 region has the DNA TGTGCCATGAGGGACAGAGCAGATACGCAGTATTTT.

This clone was detected only once. The chain carries TRBV11-2 and TRBJ2-1, with D possibly TRBD1 on 6 matching bases. This CDR3 region has 14 residues. V lost 5 bases and J 7 bases, leaving 15 bases between the germline ends. The germline V gene encodes CDR1 SGHAT and CDR2 FQNNGV. DNA of the CDR3: TGTGCCAGCAGCCGTGGGACATCGGTTAATGAGCAGTTCTTC. Translated, it gives CASSRGTSVNEQFF.

The chain couples TRBV5-6 to TRBJ1-2; 7 bases are a match to TRBD1. Unmatched junction bases numbered 15, after V lost 2 bases and J lost 5 bases. The CDR3 spans 17 residues. CDR1 and CDR2 from the germline V gene are SGHDT and YYEEEE. The CDR3 DNA sequence: TGTGCCAGCAGCTTTCCCCCTCCTACAGGGGAAAGGTATGGCTACACCTTC. It codes for CASSFPPPTGERYGYTF.

The V call is TRBV9, the J call TRBJ2-3, with D possibly being TRBD2 (6 bases). This CDR3 is built from 15 residues. Germline V CDR1 and CDR2: SGDLS, YYNGEE. The germline V and J ends were trimmed by 3 bases and 2 bases, with 13 bases remaining between them. The CDR3 is CASSEGTFDTDTQYF. CDR3 bases: TGTGCCAGCAGCGAGGGGACTTTCGACACAGATACGCAGTATTTT.

The chain has TRBV4-2 and TRBJ1-2; 7 bases fit TRBD1. V lost 4 bases to trimming and J lost 8 bases; unmatched junction nucleotides: 7. Per germline, CDR1 LGHNA and CDR2 YNFKEQ. This CDR3 is 13 amino acids long. CDR3 nucleotides: TGTGCCAGCAGCCCAAGACAGGGAAAAGGCTACACCTTC. It translates to CASSPRQGKGYTF.

CDR3 residues: CASSLRMNTEAFF. The CDR3 DNA follows: TGCGCCAGCAGCCTGCGCATGAACACTGAAGCTTTCTTT. The chain recombines TRBV5-1 with TRBJ1-1; D ambiguous. The CDR3 has 13 amino acids. The V gene lost 4 bases and the J gene lost 0 bases, with 7 bases spanning the gap. Germline CDR1 and CDR2: SGHRS and YFSETQ.

The chain links TRBV27 to TRBJ1-2; 8 bases map to TRBD1. Germline CDR1 is MNHEY and CDR2 is SMNVEV (reference sequence). The CDR3 consists of 14 residues. V lost 5 bases, J lost 11 bases, and 13 bases stayed unmatched. The DNA for the CDR3 is TGTGCCAGCAGTGCCCACCGGGACAGGCAACAATACACCTTC. It is translated as CASSAHRDRQQYTF.

The V and J genes are TRBV19 and TRBJ1-2, with D possibly TRBD1 on 6 matching bases. CDR1 and CDR2 (germline): LNHDA, SQIVND (reference sequence). This CDR3 is 15 amino acids long. The germline V and J ends were trimmed by 2 bases and 2 bases, with 12 bases remaining between them. Written as DNA, the CDR3 is TGTGCCAGTAGTATACAGGGGCTCCGCAACTATGGCTACACCTTC. It yields the protein CASSIQGLRNYGYTF.

For the CDR3, the DNA is TGTGCCAGCAGTTTTGGACTCTCCAGCGGGGGCTCACCTGTTAGCACAGATACGCAGTATTTT. Protein: CASSFGLSSGGSPVSTDTQYF. The chain uses TRBV28 and TRBJ2-3, with 8 nucleotides matching TRBD2. The CDR3 runs to 21 residues. CDR1 and CDR2 from the germline V gene are MDHEN and SYDVKM. V gave up 3 bases and J gave up 0 bases; unmatched junction bases: 20.

The chain is built from TRBV5-1 and TRBJ2-1, with TRBD2 as a possible D gene (5 bases). This CDR3 comprises 14 residues. The germline V gene encodes CDR1 SGHRS and CDR2 YFSETQ. V dropped 0 bases and J dropped 8 bases, with 12 bases sitting between them. Here the CDR3 reads CASSLVGERDEQFF. The DNA for the CDR3 is TGCGCCAGCAGCTTGGTCGGGGAGAGGGATGAGCAGTTCTTC.

This clone showed up just once. This chain joins TRBV3-1 (or the pseudogene TRBV3-2) and TRBJ2-3; 7 bases align to TRBD2. Germline-derived CDR1 and CDR2 are LGHDT and YNNKEL (reference sequence). The CDR3 extends over 13 amino acids. Trimming removed 0 bases from V and 8 bases from J; junction bases left unmatched: 2. The CDR3 loop reads CASSQEAGVTQYF. For the CDR3, the DNA is TGTGCCAGCAGCCAAGAGGCGGGAGTTACGCAGTATTTT.

The rearrangement joins TRBV18 to TRBJ1-3, with D unresolved. This CDR3 spans 14 amino acids. Germline V gene lookup returns CDR1 KGHSH and CDR2 LQKENI. Trimming took 2 bases from V and 6 from J, leaving 11 bases between them. The CDR3 DNA follows: TGTGCCAGCTCACCAAGCGAGGCTGAAAACACCATATATTTT. It codes for CASSPSEAENTIYF.

Comments on this clone: Other DNA sequences in this specimen translate into the identical CDR3. V is TRBV28 and J is TRBJ2-7, with TRBD1 matching 7 bases. With V trimmed by 1 base and J by 3 bases, 3 bases remained unmatched. CDR3 length: 14 residues. The germline gives CDR1 MDHEN, CDR2 SYDVKM. The CDR3 DNA follows: TGTGCCAGCAGTTTATATGGGGACAGCTACGAGCAGTACTTC. It specifies CASSLYGDSYEQYF.

The rearrangement uses TRBV9 and TRBJ2-5, with 8 bases identical to TRBD2. V was pared by 0 bases and J by 5 bases, with 6 bases of the junction left unmatched. Germline-derived CDR1 and CDR2 are SGDLS and YYNGEE. This CDR3 spans 15 amino acids. The CDR3 coding sequence is TGTGCCAGCAGCGTAGACGGGGGGGCCGTGGAGACCCAGTACTTC. Its protein product is CASSVDGGAVETQYF.

This clone was seen only a few times. The chain recombines TRBV30 with TRBJ1-2, with TRBD1 matching 9 bases. V shed 4 bases and J 2 bases; nucleotides not matched to a gene: 5. The CDR3 has 14 amino acids. The V gene's germline CDR1 is GTSNPN and CDR2 SVGIG (reference sequence). The CDR3 sequence: CAWTLGQGNYGYTF. CDR3 nucleotide sequence: TGTGCCTGGACCCTGGGACAGGGAAACTATGGCTACACCTTC.

This sequence joins TRBV11-3 and TRBJ2-1; 7 bases are shared with TRBD1. There are 14 residues in the CDR3. Germline CDR1 reads SGHNT; CDR2 reads YENEEA. V dropped 0 bases and J dropped 5; count of bases not matched to a gene: 1. The CDR3 coding sequence is TGTGCCAGCAGCTTAGAGACAGGGAACAATGAGCAGTTCTTC. This sequence encodes CASSLETGNNEQFF. The full variable domain, in which reference TRBV11-3 and TRBJ2-1 provide the parts outside the CDR3, is EAGVVQSPRYKIIEKKQPVAFWCNPISGHNTLYWYLQNLGQGPELLIRYENEEAVDDSQLPKDRFSAERLKGVDSTLKIQPAELGDSAVYLCASSLETGNNEQFFGPGTRLTVL.

The V and J genes are TRBV28 and TRBJ2-1, with a weak D call TRBD1 (5 bases). Germline values: CDR1 MDHEN, CDR2 SYDVKM. Trimming took off 4 bases at V and 8 bases at J, with 18 bases between the two ends. The CDR3 is 15 amino acids. This CDR3 reads CASSSPLARRDEQFF. The CDR3 coding sequence is TGTGCCAGCAGTTCCCCGTTAGCACGCAGGGATGAGCAGTTCTTC. Based on the CDR3 plus reference TRBV28 and TRBJ2-1, the full variable domain is DVKVTQSSRYLVKRTGEKVFLECVQDMDHENMFWYRQDPGLGLRLIYFSYDVKMKEKGDIPEGYSVSREKKERFSLILESASTNQTSMYLCASSSPLARRDEQFFGPGTRLTVL.

The chain is built from TRBV2 and TRBJ1-6, with D perhaps TRBD1 (6 bases). Germline CDR1 reads SNHLY; CDR2 reads FYNNEI. This CDR3 is built from 18 residues. Trimming cost V 7 bases and J 6 bases, with 25 bases left between them. The CDR3 spells CASKSEGGGMIGNSPLHF. The DNA for the CDR3 is TGTGCCAGCAAGTCCGAGGGAGGGGGAATGATTGGTAATTCACCCCTCCACTTT.

This sequence joins TRBV5-6 and TRBJ2-3; TRBD2 matches at 11 bases. Germline CDR1 SGHDT, CDR2 YYEEEE. This CDR3 contains 15 residues. With 6 bases clipped from V and 5 bases from J, the junction kept 8 bases outside the gene matches. The CDR3 spells CASTDSGGAVDTQYF. The CDR3 region has the DNA TGTGCCAGCACCGATAGCGGGGGGGCGGTAGATACGCAGTATTTT.

The V call is TRBV4-1, the J call TRBJ1-4, with D tentatively TRBD1 (5 bases). CDR1 and CDR2 from the germline V gene are MGHRA and YSYEKL. Between the trimmed V and J ends, which lost 0 bases and 3 bases, there was a span of 11 bases. The CDR3 is made up of 16 amino acids. For the CDR3, the DNA is TGCGCCAGCAGCCAAGATGCGGGGCGCCCTAATGAAAAACTGTTTTTT. It codes for CASSQDAGRPNEKLFF.

The chain is built from TRBV3-1 (or the pseudogene TRBV3-2) and TRBJ2-5, with D tentatively TRBD1 (5 bases). The CDR3 has 15 residues. The V gene's germline CDR1 is LGHDT and CDR2 YNNKEL (reference sequence). V was trimmed by 1 base and J by 5 bases, leaving 14 bases between them. CDR3 nucleotides: TGTGCCAGCAGCCAAGGAGGTGGGGCCGGGGAGACCCAGTACTTC. It specifies CASSQGGGAGETQYF.

The chain couples TRBV19 to TRBJ1-6; 7 positions match TRBD1. This CDR3 contains 13 residues. The trim removed 8 bases at V and 4 bases at J, leaving 2 bases unmatched. The germline V gene encodes CDR1 LNHDA and CDR2 SQIVND (reference sequence). The CDR3 here is CASGTDYNSPLHF. The CDR3 DNA reads as TGTGCCAGTGGGACAGATTATAATTCACCCCTCCACTTT.